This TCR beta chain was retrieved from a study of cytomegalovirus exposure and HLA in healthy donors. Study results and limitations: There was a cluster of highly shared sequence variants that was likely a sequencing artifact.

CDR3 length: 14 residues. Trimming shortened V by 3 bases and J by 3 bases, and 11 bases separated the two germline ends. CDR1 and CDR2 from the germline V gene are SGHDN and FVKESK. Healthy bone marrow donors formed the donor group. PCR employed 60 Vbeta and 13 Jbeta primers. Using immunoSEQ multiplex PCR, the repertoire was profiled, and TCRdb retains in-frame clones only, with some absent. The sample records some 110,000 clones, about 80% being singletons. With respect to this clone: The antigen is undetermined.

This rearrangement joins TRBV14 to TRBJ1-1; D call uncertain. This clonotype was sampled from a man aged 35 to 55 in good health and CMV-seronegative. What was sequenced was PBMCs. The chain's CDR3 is CASSHRMRDTEAFF. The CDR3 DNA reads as TGTGCCAGCAGCCACAGGATGAGGGACACTGAAGCTTTCTTT.